This T cell receptor beta chain was observed in a study of T-cell reconstitution after alpha-beta-depleted transplantation in children (dated by TCRdb to 2016 to 2017). Regarding the complete study: Using TCR repertoire profiling, the study followed T-cell immune reconstitution in a quantitative way in children after TCRalphabeta/CD19-depleted allogeneic hematopoietic cell transplantation.

Receptor libraries were prepared by PCR. Sequencing relied on an Illumina HiSeq 2500. To normalize quantification of the TCRbeta repertoire, the TCR libraries were built with molecular barcoding that relied on unique molecular identifiers. TCRdb handled the public reads itself, with Q25 trimming in fastp and clone calling in MiXCR, and kept productive beta chains. Every CDR3 protein is listed once, alongside the most common genes and DNA of its rows. Present in this sample are 200,000 to 300,000 distinct CDR3 sequences, about 12% of which were seen just once. The ten largest clones add up to roughly 2.6% of the sample. The CDR3 runs 16 residues from the cysteine to the phenylalanine. Here the CDR3 DNA is all that survives: 48 bases in frame from base 1. The germline V gene (reference sequence) yields LNHDA for CDR1 and SQIVND for CDR2. At the junction V is shortened by 2 bases and J by 0 bases, with 11 bases in between.

To note about this clonotype: The clone's antigen remains unknown. Qualities for individual bases were not recorded, and no much larger clone is one base off.

Rearrangement joined TRBV19 to TRBJ2-1; the D gene assignment is perhaps TRBD1 or TRBD2, with each matching 6 bases. The sequence came from a human donor who donated a stem cell graft to a child with acute lymphoblastic leukemia. Specimen: PBMCs from the stem cell graft donor, collected from the stem cell graft. The DNA sequence is TGTGCCAGTAGTATAAAGAAGGGGGGCTCCTACAATGAGCAGTTCTTC. Its product reads: CASSIKKGGSYNEQFF.